Included here is one T cell receptor beta chain sequence, with context. This sample was included in a study of CD8+ T cells in alopecia areata. RNA extraction and reverse transcription yielded cDNA as sequencing template. Only in-frame clones appear in the TCRdb table, and some are missing; sequencing was by immunoSEQ multiplex PCR. The table has 120,000 or so clones, roughly 63% seen once. Germline-derived CDR1 and CDR2 are SNHLY and FYNNEI. V lost 3 bases to trimming and J lost 7 bases, with 16 bases between them. CDR3 size: 15 residues. Noted treatment: oral pan-JAK inhibitor, 5-10 mg twice daily. The sequence was collected from a human donor with alopecia areata. The chain uses TRBV2 and TRBJ1-5; D remains unclear. Sequenced here: CD8+ T cells sorted from blood, sampled at week 4, from a patient treated with tofacitinib. The CDR3 DNA is TGTGCCAGCAGTGATTCGGAAGAGGTAGGCCAGCCCCAGCATTTT. Translating gives CASSDSEEVGQPQHF.